This T cell receptor beta chain comes out of a study of blood T cell repertoires in COVID-19. About the research overall: T cells, B-cell-depleted T cells, or PBMCs provided the cDNA or gDNA that served as material.

Sequenced by immunoSEQ multiplex PCR; TCRdb stores in-frame clones only, minus some. The profile covers about 68,000 clones, with over 75% appearing a single time and 2.5% to 3% taken by the ten largest. The count of this clone is one. Between the trimmed V and J ends, which lost 0 bases and 5 bases, there was a span of 10 bases. This CDR3 region has 14 residues. Per the germline V gene, CDR1 is KGHSH and CDR2 is LQKENI. This TCR derives from a man aged 50 to 59 with acute or convalescent COVID-19. Source material: peripheral blood. The chain combines TRBV18 with TRBJ1-1; D is unclear. DNA for the CDR3: TGTGCCAGCTCACCACCAGTAAGAGGGACTGAAGCTTTCTTT. Translating gives CASSPPVRGTEAFF.